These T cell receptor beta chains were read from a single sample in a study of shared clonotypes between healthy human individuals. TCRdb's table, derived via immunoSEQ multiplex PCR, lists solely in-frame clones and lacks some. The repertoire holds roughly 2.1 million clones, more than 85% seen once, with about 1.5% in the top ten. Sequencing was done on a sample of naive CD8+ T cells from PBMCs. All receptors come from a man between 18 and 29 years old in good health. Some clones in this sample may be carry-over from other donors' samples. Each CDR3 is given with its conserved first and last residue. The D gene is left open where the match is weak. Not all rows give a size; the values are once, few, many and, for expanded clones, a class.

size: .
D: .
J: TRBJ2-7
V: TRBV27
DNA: TGTGCCAGCAGTCTGACAGGCGAGGCTACCTACGAGCAGTACTTC
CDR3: CASSLTGEATYEQYF

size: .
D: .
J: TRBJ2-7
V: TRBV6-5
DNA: TGTGCCAGCAGTTACTCTGTAGCGGCAAACTACGAGCAGTACTTC
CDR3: CASSYSVAANYEQYF

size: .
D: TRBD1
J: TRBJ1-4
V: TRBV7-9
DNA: TGTGCCAGCAGCTACAGGGACAGCATGAATGAAAAACTGTTTTTT
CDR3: CASSYRDSMNEKLFF

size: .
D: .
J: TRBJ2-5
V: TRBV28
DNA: TGTGCCAGCAGTTCCCCGAAGGAGGGGGTACAAGAGACCCAGTACTTC
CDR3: CASSSPKEGVQETQYF

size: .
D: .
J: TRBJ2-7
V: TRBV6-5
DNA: TGTGCCAGCAGTTACCGGGAGACCATGGAAGAGCAGTACTTC
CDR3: CASSYRETMEEQYF

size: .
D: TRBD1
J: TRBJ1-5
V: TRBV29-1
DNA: TGCAGCGTTGAAACCCCCCGGGACAGCCCTGAGAATCAGCCCCAGCATTTT
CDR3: CSVETPRDSPENQPQHF

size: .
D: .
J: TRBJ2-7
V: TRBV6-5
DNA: TGTGCCAGCAGTTACGGTGAGGGAGTAGGTGAGCAGTACTTC
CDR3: CASSYGEGVGEQYF

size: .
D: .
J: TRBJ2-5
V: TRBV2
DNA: TGTGCCAAGGGAAAGTCTAACCAAGAGACCCAGTACTTC
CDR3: CAKGKSNQETQYF

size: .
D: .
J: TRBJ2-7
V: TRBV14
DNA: TGTGCCAGCAGCAGGGAAAGGAGGGACGAGCAGTACTTC
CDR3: CASSRERRDEQYF

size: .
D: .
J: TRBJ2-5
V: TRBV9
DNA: TGTGCCAGCAGCGCGGGACTGTCGTACCAAGAGACCCAGTACTTC
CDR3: CASSAGLSYQETQYF

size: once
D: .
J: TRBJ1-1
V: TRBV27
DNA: TGTGCCAGCAGTTTTGTCGGCGTGTCAGGGAACACTGAAGCTTTCTTT
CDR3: CASSFVGVSGNTEAFF

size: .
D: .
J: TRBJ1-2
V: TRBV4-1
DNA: TGCGCCAGCAGCCAACCCTCATTTTCTATCTATGGCTACACCTTC
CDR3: CASSQPSFSIYGYTF

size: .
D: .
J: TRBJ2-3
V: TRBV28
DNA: TGTGCCAGCAGTCTTAGACAGGGCACAGATACGCAGTATTTT
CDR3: CASSLRQGTDTQYF

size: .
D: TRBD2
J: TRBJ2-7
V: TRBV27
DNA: TGTGCCAGCAGTGCCTGGACTAGCGGGTCATACGAGCAGTACTTC
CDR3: CASSAWTSGSYEQYF

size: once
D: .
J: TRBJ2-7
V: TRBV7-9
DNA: TGTGCCAGCAGCTTACAGGGTCTACCCTACGAGCAGTACTTC
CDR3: CASSLQGLPYEQYF

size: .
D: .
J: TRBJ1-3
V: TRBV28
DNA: TGTGCCAGCAGGCCACAGGGCTCCTCTGGAAACACCATATATTTT
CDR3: CASRPQGSSGNTIYF

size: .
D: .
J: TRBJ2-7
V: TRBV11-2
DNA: TGTGCCAGCAGCTCCGCCAAGGCTAGCGAGGCCTACGAGCAGTACTTC
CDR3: CASSSAKASEAYEQYF